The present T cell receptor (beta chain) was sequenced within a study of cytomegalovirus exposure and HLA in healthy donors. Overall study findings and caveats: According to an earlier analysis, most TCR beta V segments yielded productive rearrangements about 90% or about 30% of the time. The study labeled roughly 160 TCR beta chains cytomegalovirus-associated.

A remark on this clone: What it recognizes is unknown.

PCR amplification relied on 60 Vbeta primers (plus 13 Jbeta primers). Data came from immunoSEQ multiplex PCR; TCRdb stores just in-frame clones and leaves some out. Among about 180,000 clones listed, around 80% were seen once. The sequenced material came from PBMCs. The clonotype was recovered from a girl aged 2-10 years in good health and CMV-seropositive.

CDR3 sequence reads: CASSRGETYNEQFF. In DNA, the CDR3 is TGTGCCAGCAGCCGCGGGGAAACCTACAATGAGCAGTTCTTC. V gene TRBV6-5 combines with J gene TRBJ2-1, with a tentative D call TRBD2 (6 bases). The CDR3 runs to 14 residues. V was trimmed by 6 bases and J by 2 bases, leaving 11 bases between them. Germline-derived CDR1 and CDR2 are MNHEY and SVGAGI.